The 22 T cell receptor beta chains in this list originate from one sample, sequenced in a study of CD8+ T cells in alopecia areata. It was cDNA, reverse transcribed from extracted RNA, that served as the sequencing template. Clones were read by immunoSEQ multiplex PCR, and TCRdb kept only the in-frame ones, dropping some. The repertoire holds some 200,000 clones, about 60% seen once, with approximately 15% in the top ten. Source: CD4+ T cells sorted from blood, taken at week 0. All receptors come from a human donor with alopecia areata.

J is TRBJ1-5 and V is TRBV27; TRBD1 is a possible D gene (6 bases). Looked up from germline, CDR1 is MNHEY and CDR2 is SMNVEV (reference sequence). Trimming pared 7 bases from V and 1 base from J, leaving 20 bases between. This CDR3 is 17 amino acids long. Here the CDR3 DNA reads TGTGCCAGCATGAGACTGGCCGGTGGGGGCAGCAATCAGCCCCAGCATTTT. This gives the protein CASMRLAGGGSNQPQHF.

This clone was detected once. This chain uses TRBV4-1 with TRBJ2-2; 7 bases line up with TRBD1. V shed 3 bases and J 0 bases; nucleotides not matched to a gene: 4. The CDR3 length is 16 residues. The germline gives CDR1 MGHRA, CDR2 YSYEKL. The DNA of the CDR3 is TGCGCCAGCAGCCAGAACAGGGGATCGAACACCGGGGAGCTGTTTTTT. Its translation is CASSQNRGSNTGELFF.

The chain has TRBV30 and TRBJ2-5; D tentatively fits TRBD1 or TRBD2 (5 bases each). The CDR3 spans 14 residues. Trimming shortened V by 6 bases and J by 2 bases, and 16 bases separated the two germline ends. Per the germline V gene, CDR1 is GTSNPN and CDR2 is SVGIG (reference sequence). The CDR3 region is CACTTLGAQETQYF. The CDR3 DNA reads TGTGCCTGCACAACACTAGGGGCACAAGAGACCCAGTACTTC.

The chain joins TRBV30 to TRBJ1-3; TRBD1 is a possible D gene (5 bases). The CDR3 spans 14 residues. Trimming took 8 bases from V and 0 from J, leaving 14 bases between them. Germline V gene lookup returns CDR1 GTSNPN and CDR2 SVGIG (reference sequence). CDR3 in amino acids: CAQRDVNSGNTIYF. The CDR3 coding sequence is TGTGCCCAGCGGGACGTGAACTCTGGAAACACCATATATTTT.

CDR3: CAISGGARYGYTF. CDR3 sequence (DNA): TGTGCCATCAGTGGAGGGGCCCGCTATGGCTACACCTTC. V and J are TRBV10-3 and TRBJ1-2; D may be TRBD1 (5 bases). The CDR3 sequence is 13 residues long. V lost 4 bases and J 4 bases, leaving 10 bases between the germline ends. Germline CDR1 and CDR2: ENHRY and SYGVKD.

The V call is TRBV2, the J call TRBJ2-7; no firm D call. There are 14 residues in the CDR3. Germline assignment: CDR1 SNHLY and CDR2 FYNNEI. Between the trimmed V and J ends, which lost 6 bases and 4 bases, there was a span of 16 bases. The CDR3 DNA reads TGTGCCAGCAGGGGTCTCAAGTCGGAGTACGAGCAGTACTTC. Protein product: CASRGLKSEYEQYF.

This chain connects TRBV5-6 to TRBJ2-1, with a tentative D call TRBD2 (6 bases). This CDR3 comprises 15 residues. Trimming pared 0 bases from V and 2 bases from J, leaving 9 bases between. Germline V gives CDR1 SGHDT, CDR2 YYEEEE. The CDR3: CASSLDGRTYNEQFF. As DNA, the CDR3 is TGTGCCAGCAGCTTGGACGGGAGAACCTACAATGAGCAGTTCTTC.

This chain joins TRBV5-6 and TRBJ2-6; D not certain. CDR3 length equals 15 residues. From germline, CDR1 is SGHDT and CDR2 YYEEEE. The V and J ends lost 3 bases and 0 bases respectively, with 7 bases between them. This CDR3 reads CASSSQYSGANVLTF. The CDR3 DNA follows: TGTGCCAGCAGCTCACAGTACTCTGGGGCCAACGTCCTGACTTTC.

A word on this clone: The same CDR3 is also encoded by other DNA sequences in this sample. The chain combines TRBV29-1 with TRBJ1-1; D is ambiguous. The V end lost 4 bases, the J end lost 0 bases, and 6 bases lay between the germline ends. The CDR3 extends over 12 amino acids. Germline V gene sequence: CDR1 SQVTM, CDR2 ANQGSEA. CDR3 sequence reads: CSVGHLNTEAFF. CDR3 in DNA: TGCAGCGTTGGACACTTGAACACTGAAGCTTTCTTT.

The chain is built from TRBV30 and TRBJ2-5, with TRBD1 matching over 7 bases. Germline lookup yields CDR1 GTSNPN and CDR2 SVGIG (reference sequence). This CDR3 is 14 amino acids long. The V and J ends lost 2 bases and 3 bases, in that order; junction bases with no gene match: 6. The CDR3 is CAWSIGGHKETQYF. The CDR3 DNA reads TGTGCCTGGAGTATAGGGGGCCACAAAGAGACCCAGTACTTC.

The chain joins TRBV25-1 to TRBJ1-6, with D tentatively TRBD1 (6 bases). CDR3 length: 15 residues. Per germline, CDR1 MGHDK and CDR2 SYGVNS. Trimming shortened V by 2 bases and J by 10 bases, and 15 bases separated the two germline ends. CDR3 protein: CASSEAAGVWSPLHF. CDR3 nucleotide sequence: TGTGCCAGCAGTGAAGCGGCAGGGGTCTGGTCACCCCTCCACTTT.

V is TRBV30 and J is TRBJ1-4; unclear D gene. Germline CDR1 and CDR2: GTSNPN and SVGIG (reference sequence). This CDR3 is 11 amino acids long. With 3 bases removed from V and 7 bases from J, the gap between germline ends came to 6 bases. The CDR3 DNA reads as TGTGCCTGGAGCCAGAGTGAAAAACTGTTTTTT. Protein: CAWSQSEKLFF.

The chain is built from TRBV5-6 and TRBJ2-6, with TRBD1 matching 7 bases. The CDR3 consists of 17 residues. Trimming cost V 4 bases and J 0 bases; bases outside gene matches: 7. Germline CDR1 and CDR2: SGHDT and YYEEEE. CDR3 DNA sequence: TGTGCCAGCAGCCGCGGACAGGCAGTCTCTGGGGCCAACGTCCTGACTTTC. It codes for CASSRGQAVSGANVLTF.

In nucleotides, the CDR3 is TGTGCCAGCAGTGCGAGGGTACAATACAATGAGCAGTTCTTC. The encoded protein is CASSARVQYNEQFF. The rearrangement links TRBV2 to TRBJ2-1; D might be TRBD2 (5 bases). This CDR3 has 14 residues. Germline values: CDR1 SNHLY, CDR2 FYNNEI. The V gene lost 4 bases and the J gene lost 4 bases, with 11 bases spanning the gap.

The DNA for the CDR3 is TGTGCCTGTCCGGTGGGCAACTATGGCTACACCTTC. The encoded protein is CACPVGNYGYTF. This chain joins TRBV30 and TRBJ1-2; no definite D call. This CDR3 spans 12 amino acids. Germline assignment: CDR1 GTSNPN and CDR2 SVGIG (reference sequence). Trimming cost V 6 bases and J 2 bases, with 10 bases left between them.

The genes are TRBV9 and TRBJ1-5; D is undetermined. The V end was cut by 3 bases, the J end by 4 bases, with 8 bases between. CDR1 is SGDLS and CDR2 is YYNGEE in the germline V gene. The CDR3 consists of 13 residues. CDR3 region: CASSANANQPQHF. CDR3 nucleotide sequence: TGTGCCAGCAGCGCGAACGCAAATCAGCCCCAGCATTTT.

This chain uses TRBV19 with TRBJ1-2; a weak D match, TRBD1 (5 bases). The length of the CDR3 is 14 residues. Germline CDR1 reads LNHDA; CDR2 reads SQIVND (reference sequence). V dropped 2 bases and J dropped 6 bases, with 13 bases sitting between them. In DNA form, the CDR3 reads TGTGCCAGTAGTATAAGTCAGGGAGGACATGGCTACACCTTC. It encodes CASSISQGGHGYTF.

CDR3 residues: CASSLAEGRAYGYTF. The CDR3 DNA reads TGTGCCAGCAGCTTAGCGGAGGGGAGAGCCTATGGCTACACCTTC. The chain couples TRBV7-9 to TRBJ1-2, with a tentative D call TRBD1 (5 bases). V lost 0 bases to trimming and J lost 4 bases, with 12 bases between them. This CDR3 is 15 amino acids long. The V gene's germline CDR1 is SEHNR and CDR2 FQNEAQ (reference sequence).

This chain joins TRBV10-3 and TRBJ2-5, with a possible D match to TRBD1 (5 bases). The CDR3 runs to 12 residues. Trimming removed 8 bases from V and 2 bases from J, with 9 bases in between. CDR1 and CDR2 from the germline V gene are ENHRY and SYGVKD. CDR3 amino acids: CAIGQPQETQYF. The CDR3 nucleotides read TGTGCCATCGGACAACCGCAAGAGACCCAGTACTTC.

Written as DNA, the CDR3 is TGTGCCTGTCCTACCCCCTCTGGGGCCAACGTCCTGACTTTC. This encodes CACPTPSGANVLTF. J is TRBJ2-6 and V is TRBV30; no firm D call. From germline, CDR1 is GTSNPN and CDR2 SVGIG (reference sequence). This CDR3 spans 14 amino acids. V was cut by 6 bases and J by 0 bases, with 9 bases left in between.

This clone has a handful of counts. This chain uses TRBV27 with TRBJ2-5; 8 bases align to TRBD2. CDR3 length equals 14 residues. J gave up 4 bases and V 4 bases, and 5 bases lay outside the gene matches. Germline CDR1 MNHEY, CDR2 SMNVEV (reference sequence). DNA for the CDR3: TGTGCCAGCAGTTGGTCGGGGACTAGAGAGACCCAGTACTTC. Its translation: CASSWSGTRETQYF.

The chain uses TRBV7-6 and TRBJ2-5; no reliable D call. The CDR3 runs to 14 residues. CDR1 and CDR2 from the germline V gene are SGHVS and FNYEAQ. The V end was cut by 3 bases, the J end by 4 bases, with 12 bases between. The CDR3 here is CASSLAGLPETQYF. CDR3 nucleotides: TGTGCCAGCAGCTTGGCCGGTCTGCCAGAGACCCAGTACTTC.